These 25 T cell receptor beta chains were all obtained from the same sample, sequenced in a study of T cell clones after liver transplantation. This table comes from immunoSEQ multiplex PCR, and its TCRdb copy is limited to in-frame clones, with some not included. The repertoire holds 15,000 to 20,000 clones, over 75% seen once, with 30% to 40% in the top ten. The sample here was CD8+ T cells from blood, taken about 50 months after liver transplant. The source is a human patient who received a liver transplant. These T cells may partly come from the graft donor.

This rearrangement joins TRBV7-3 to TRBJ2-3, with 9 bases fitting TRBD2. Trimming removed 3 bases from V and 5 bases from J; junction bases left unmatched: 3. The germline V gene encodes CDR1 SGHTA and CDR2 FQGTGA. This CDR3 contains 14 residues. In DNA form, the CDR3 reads TGTGCCAGCAGCTTTGCGGGGGGGCGAGATACGCAGTATTTT. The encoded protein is CASSFAGGRDTQYF.

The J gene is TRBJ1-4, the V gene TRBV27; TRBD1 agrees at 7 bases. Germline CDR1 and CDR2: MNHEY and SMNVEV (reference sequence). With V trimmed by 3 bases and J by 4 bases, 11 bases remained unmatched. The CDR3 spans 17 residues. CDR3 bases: TGTGCCAGCAGTTTGGTTATTGGGACAGCCCTTAATGAAAAACTGTTTTTT. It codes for CASSLVIGTALNEKLFF.

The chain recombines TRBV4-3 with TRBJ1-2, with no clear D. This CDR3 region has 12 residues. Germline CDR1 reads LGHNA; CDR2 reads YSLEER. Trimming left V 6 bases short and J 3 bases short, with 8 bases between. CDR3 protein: CASSDGYYGYTF. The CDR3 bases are TGCGCCAGCAGTGACGGGTACTATGGCTACACCTTC.

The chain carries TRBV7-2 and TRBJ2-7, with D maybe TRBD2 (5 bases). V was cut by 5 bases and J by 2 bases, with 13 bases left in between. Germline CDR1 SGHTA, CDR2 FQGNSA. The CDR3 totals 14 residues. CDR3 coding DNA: TGTGCCAGCAGCGATAGCAGCGGCCCCTACGAGCAGTACTTC. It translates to CASSDSSGPYEQYF.

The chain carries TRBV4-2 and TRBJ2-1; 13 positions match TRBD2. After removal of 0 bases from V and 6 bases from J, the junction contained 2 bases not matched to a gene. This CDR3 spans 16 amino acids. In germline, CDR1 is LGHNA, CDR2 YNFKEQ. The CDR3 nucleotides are TGTGCCAGCAGCCAAGAACTAGCGGGGGGGCTCAATGAGCAGTTCTTC. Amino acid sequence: CASSQELAGGLNEQFF.

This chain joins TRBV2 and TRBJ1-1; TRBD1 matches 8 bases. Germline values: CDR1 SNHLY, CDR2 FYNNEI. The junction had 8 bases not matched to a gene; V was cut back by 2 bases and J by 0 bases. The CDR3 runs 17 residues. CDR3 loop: CASSEIGQGAMNTEAFF. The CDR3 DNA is TGTGCCAGCAGTGAAATCGGGCAGGGGGCAATGAACACTGAAGCTTTCTTT.

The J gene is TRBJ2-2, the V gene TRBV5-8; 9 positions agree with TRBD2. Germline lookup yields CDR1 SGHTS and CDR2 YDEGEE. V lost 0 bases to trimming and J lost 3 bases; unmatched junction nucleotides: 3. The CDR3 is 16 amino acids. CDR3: CASSLVRTSDTGELFF. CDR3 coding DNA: TGTGCCAGCAGCTTGGTCAGGACTAGCGACACCGGGGAGCTGTTTTTT.

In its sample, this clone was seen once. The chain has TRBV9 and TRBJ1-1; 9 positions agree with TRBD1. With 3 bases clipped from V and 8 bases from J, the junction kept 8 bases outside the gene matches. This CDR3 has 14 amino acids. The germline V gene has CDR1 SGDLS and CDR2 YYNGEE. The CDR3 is CASSGPDRGNEAFF. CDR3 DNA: TGTGCCAGCAGCGGACCGGACAGGGGTAACGAAGCTTTCTTT.

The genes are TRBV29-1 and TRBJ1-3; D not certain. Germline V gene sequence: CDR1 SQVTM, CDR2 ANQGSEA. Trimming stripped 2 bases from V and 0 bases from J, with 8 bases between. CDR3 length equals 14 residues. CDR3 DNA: TGCAGCGTTGAACCGATGAGCTCTGGAAACACCATATATTTT. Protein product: CSVEPMSSGNTIYF.

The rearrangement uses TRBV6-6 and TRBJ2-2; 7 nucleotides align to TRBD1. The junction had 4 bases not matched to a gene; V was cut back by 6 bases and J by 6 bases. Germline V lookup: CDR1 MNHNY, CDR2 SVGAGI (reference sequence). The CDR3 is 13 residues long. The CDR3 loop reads CASSIRGPGELFF. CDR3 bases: TGTGCCAGCAGCATTAGGGGGCCCGGGGAGCTGTTTTTT.

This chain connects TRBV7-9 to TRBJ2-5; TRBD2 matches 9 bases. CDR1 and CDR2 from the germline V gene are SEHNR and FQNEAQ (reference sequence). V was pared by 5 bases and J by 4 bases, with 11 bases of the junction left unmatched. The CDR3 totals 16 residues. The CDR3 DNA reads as TGTGCCAGCAGCCCGGTAGGGCTAGCGGGAAGAGAGACCCAGTACTTC. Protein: CASSPVGLAGRETQYF.

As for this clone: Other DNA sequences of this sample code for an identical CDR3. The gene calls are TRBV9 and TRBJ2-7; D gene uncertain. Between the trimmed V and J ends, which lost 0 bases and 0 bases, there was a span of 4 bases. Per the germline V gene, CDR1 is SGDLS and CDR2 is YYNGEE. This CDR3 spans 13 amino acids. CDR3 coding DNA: TGTGCCAGCAGCGTAGACAGCTCCTACGAGCAGTACTTC. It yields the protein CASSVDSSYEQYF.

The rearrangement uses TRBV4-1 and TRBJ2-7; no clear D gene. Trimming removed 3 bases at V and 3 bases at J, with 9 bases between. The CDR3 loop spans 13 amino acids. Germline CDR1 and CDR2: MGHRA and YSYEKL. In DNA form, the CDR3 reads TGCGCCAGCAGCCAGATTGGGATCTACGAGCAGTACTTC. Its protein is CASSQIGIYEQYF.

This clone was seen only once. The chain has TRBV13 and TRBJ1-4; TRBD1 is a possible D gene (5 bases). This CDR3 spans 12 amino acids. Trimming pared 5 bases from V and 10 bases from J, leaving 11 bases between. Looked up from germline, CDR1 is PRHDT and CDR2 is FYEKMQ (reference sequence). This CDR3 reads CASSRQPGKLFF. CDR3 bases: TGTGCCAGCAGCCGACAGCCAGGAAAACTGTTTTTT.

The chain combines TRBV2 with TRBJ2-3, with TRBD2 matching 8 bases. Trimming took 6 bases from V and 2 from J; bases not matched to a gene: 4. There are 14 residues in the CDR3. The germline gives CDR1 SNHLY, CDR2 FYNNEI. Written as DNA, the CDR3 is TGTGCCAGCAGCGGGGGGGGCTTCACAGATACGCAGTATTTT. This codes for CASSGGGFTDTQYF.

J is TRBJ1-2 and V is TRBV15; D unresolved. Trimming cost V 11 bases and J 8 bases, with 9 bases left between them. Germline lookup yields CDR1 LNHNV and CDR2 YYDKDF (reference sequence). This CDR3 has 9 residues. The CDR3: CALNKGYTF. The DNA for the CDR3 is TGTGCCCTAAACAAGGGCTACACCTTC.

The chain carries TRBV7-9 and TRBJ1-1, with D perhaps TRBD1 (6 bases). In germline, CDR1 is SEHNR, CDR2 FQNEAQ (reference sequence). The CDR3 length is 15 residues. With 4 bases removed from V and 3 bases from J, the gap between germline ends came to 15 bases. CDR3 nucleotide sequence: TGTGCCAGCAGCTACGCCCAGGGGATGGACACTGAAGCTTTCTTT. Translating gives CASSYAQGMDTEAFF.

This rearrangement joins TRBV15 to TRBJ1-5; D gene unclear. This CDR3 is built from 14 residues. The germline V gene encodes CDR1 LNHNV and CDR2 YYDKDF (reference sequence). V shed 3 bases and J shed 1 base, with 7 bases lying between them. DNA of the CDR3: TGTGCCACCAGCAGGGAAAGCAGCAATCAGCCCCAGCATTTT. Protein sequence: CATSRESSNQPQHF.

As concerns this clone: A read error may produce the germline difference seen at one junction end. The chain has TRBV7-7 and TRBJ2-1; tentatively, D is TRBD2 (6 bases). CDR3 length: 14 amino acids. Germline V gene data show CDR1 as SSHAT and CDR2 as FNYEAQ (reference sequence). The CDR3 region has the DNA TGTGCTAGCAGCTTAGCGATGGGGGACTCTGAGCAGTTCTTC. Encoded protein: CASSLAMGDSEQFF.

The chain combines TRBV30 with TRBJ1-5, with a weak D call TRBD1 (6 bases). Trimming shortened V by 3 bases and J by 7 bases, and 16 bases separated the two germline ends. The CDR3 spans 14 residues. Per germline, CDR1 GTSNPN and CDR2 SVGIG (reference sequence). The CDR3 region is CAWSDSSGAQPQHF. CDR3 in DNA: TGTGCCTGGAGCGATAGCTCGGGGGCGCAGCCCCAGCATTTT.

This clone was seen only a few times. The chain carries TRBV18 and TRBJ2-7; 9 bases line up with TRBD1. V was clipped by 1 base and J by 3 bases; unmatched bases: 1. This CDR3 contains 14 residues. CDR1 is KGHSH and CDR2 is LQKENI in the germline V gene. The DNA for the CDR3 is TGTGCCAGCTCACCACGGGACAGGGACTACGAGCAGTACTTC. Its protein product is CASSPRDRDYEQYF.

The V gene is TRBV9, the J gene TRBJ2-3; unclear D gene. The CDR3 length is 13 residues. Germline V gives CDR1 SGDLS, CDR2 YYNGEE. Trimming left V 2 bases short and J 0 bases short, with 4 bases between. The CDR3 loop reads CASSVASTDTQYF. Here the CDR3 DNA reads TGTGCCAGCAGCGTGGCTAGCACAGATACGCAGTATTTT.

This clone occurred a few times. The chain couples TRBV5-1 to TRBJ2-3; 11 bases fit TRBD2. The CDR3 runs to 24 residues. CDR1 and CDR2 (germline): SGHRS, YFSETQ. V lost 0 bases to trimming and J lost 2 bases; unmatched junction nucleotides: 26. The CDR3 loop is CASSLAGGPGSEASGRSPTDTQYF. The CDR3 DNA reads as TGCGCCAGCAGCTTGGCCGGTGGCCCTGGTTCAGAGGCTAGCGGGAGGTCCCCCACAGATACGCAGTATTTT.

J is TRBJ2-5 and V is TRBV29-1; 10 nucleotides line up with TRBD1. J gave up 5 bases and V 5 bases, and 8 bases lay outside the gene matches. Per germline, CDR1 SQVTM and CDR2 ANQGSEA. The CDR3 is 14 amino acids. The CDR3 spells CSVRTGTGVETQYF. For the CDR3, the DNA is TGCAGCGTTCGAACGGGGACAGGGGTGGAGACCCAGTACTTC. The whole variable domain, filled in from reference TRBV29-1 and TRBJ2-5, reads SAVISQKPSRDICQRGTSLTIQCQVDSQVTMMFWYRQQPGQSLTLIATANQGSEATYESGFVIDKFPISRPNLTFSTLTVSNMSPEDSSIYLCSVRTGTGVETQYFGPGTRLLVL.

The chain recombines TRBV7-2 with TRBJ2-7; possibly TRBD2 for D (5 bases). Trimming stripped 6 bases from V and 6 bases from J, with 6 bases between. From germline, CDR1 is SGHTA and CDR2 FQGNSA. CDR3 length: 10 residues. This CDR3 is CASSRGEQYF. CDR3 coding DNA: TGTGCCAGCAGTCGGGGCGAGCAGTACTTC. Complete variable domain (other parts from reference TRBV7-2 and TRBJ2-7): GAGVSQSPSNKVTEKGKDVELRCDPISGHTALYWYRQSLGQGLEFLIYFQGNSAPDKSGLPSDRFSAERTGGSVSTLTIQRTQQEDSAVYLCASSRGEQYFGPGTRLTVT.